The next 13 T cell receptor beta chains were all read from a single sample in a study of cytomegalovirus exposure and HLA in healthy donors (dated by TCRdb to about 2017). Library creation used the immunoSEQ multiplex PCR assay. For the multiplex PCR, a mixture combining 60 forward primers for TCR Vbeta segments and 13 reverse primers for TCR Jbeta segments was used. The source is immuneACCESS, and TCRdb retained only in-frame sequences with V and J called. Part of the clones is not carried over; for the studies checked, unresolved V genes explain less than half of this, and the remainder is unexplained. Within this sample are approximately 100,000 clones, with under 85% of them counted one time only. The ten largest account for roughly 11% of the sample. The sequencing input was PBMCs. The receptors originated from a man aged 40-50 years in good health and CMV-seropositive.

The genes are TRBV29-1 and TRBJ2-1, with 14 bases matching TRBD2. This CDR3 spans 18 amino acids. V shed 6 bases and J 1 base; nucleotides not matched to a gene: 11. Germline CDR1 is SQVTM and CDR2 is ANQGSEA. CDR3 sequence: CSVPGTSGGVLSYNEQFF. CDR3 in DNA: TGCAGCGTCCCCGGGACTAGCGGGGGCGTCTTATCCTACAATGAGCAGTTCTTC.

This clone was detected only a few times. V usage is TRBV6-1 and J usage is TRBJ1-5; 8 bases map to TRBD1. This CDR3 comprises 14 residues. Germline values: CDR1 MNHNS, CDR2 SASEGT. Trimming removed 1 base from V and 6 bases from J; junction bases left unmatched: 2. The CDR3 nucleotides read TGTGCCAGCAGTGAAGAGACAGGGGTTCAGCCCCAGCATTTT. This gives the protein CASSEETGVQPQHF.

The chain combines TRBV5-1 with TRBJ1-3, with 12 bases fitting TRBD1. V shed 4 bases and J 4 bases; nucleotides not matched to a gene: 6. Germline values: CDR1 SGHRS, CDR2 YFSETQ. The CDR3 totals 16 residues. The chain's CDR3 is CASSIGTGGGGNTIYF. The CDR3, as DNA: TGCGCCAGCAGCATCGGGACAGGGGGCGGAGGAAACACCATATATTTT.

The rearrangement uses TRBV15 and TRBJ1-5, with D perhaps TRBD1 (6 bases). This CDR3 has 15 amino acids. CDR1 and CDR2 (germline): LNHNV, YYDKDF (reference sequence). The V end lost 0 bases, the J end lost 2 bases, and 8 bases lay between the germline ends. The CDR3 is CATSRDPGGNQPQHF. CDR3 DNA sequence: TGTGCCACCAGCAGAGACCCAGGGGGCAATCAGCCCCAGCATTTT.

The chain couples TRBV19 to TRBJ2-7; 8 bases are shared with TRBD1. This CDR3 has 15 amino acids. V lost 5 bases and J lost 1; bases outside the gene matches: 7. Germline V gene data show CDR1 as LNHDA and CDR2 as SQIVND (reference sequence). CDR3 loop: CASSLVGTGSYEQYF. Here the CDR3 DNA reads TGTGCCAGTAGTTTAGTTGGGACAGGTTCCTACGAGCAGTACTTC. Supplemented by reference TRBV19 and TRBJ2-7, the full variable domain reads DGGITQSPKYLFRKEGQNVTLSCEQNLNHDAMYWYRQDPGQGLRLIYYSQIVNDFQKGDIAEGYSVSREKKESFPLTVTSAQKNPTAFYLCASSLVGTGSYEQYFGPGTRLTVT.

J is TRBJ2-7 and V is TRBV4-3, with 9 nucleotides matching TRBD1. V lost 4 bases, J lost 7 bases, and 5 bases stayed unmatched. Germline CDR1 LGHNA, CDR2 YSLEER. This CDR3 comprises 13 residues. DNA for the CDR3: TGCGCCAGCAGCCGGGGACAGGGCAGGGAGCAGTACTTC. Translation gives CASSRGQGREQYF.

This clone was recorded only once. CDR3 sequence (DNA): TGTGCCAGCAGCCCGGTTCCGGGACAGGGGTCGTCCGGGGAGCTGTTTTTT. Translating gives CASSPVPGQGSSGELFF. The J gene is TRBJ2-2, the V gene TRBV7-8; 10 nucleotides agree with TRBD1. Per the germline V gene, CDR1 is SGHVS and CDR2 is FQNEAQ. V dropped 5 bases and J dropped 6; count of bases not matched to a gene: 12. This CDR3 has 17 residues.

The table lists this clone with a few counts. This chain joins TRBV6-6 and TRBJ2-1; maybe TRBD1 (6 bases). The CDR3 totals 15 residues. Trimming removed 8 bases at V and 9 bases at J, with 23 bases between. In germline, CDR1 is MNHNY, CDR2 SVGAGI (reference sequence). The CDR3 DNA reads as TGTGCCAGCGGGGGCTCAGGGGCGGCTTATTTTGAGCAGTTCTTC. As protein: CASGGSGAAYFEQFF.

The chain employs TRBV5-1 and TRBJ2-3; D is undetermined. CDR3 size: 14 residues. Germline V gene data show CDR1 as SGHRS and CDR2 as YFSETQ. V was pared by 0 bases and J by 4 bases, with 9 bases between. CDR3 coding DNA: TGCGCCAGCAGCTTGGAGCCTAGTCCAGATACGCAGTATTTT. Its translation is CASSLEPSPDTQYF.

V gene TRBV2 combines with J gene TRBJ1-1, with D perhaps TRBD1 (6 bases). Germline lookup yields CDR1 SNHLY and CDR2 FYNNEI. Trimming pared 4 bases from V and 0 bases from J, leaving 9 bases between. This CDR3 is built from 14 residues. The CDR3 region is CASSGGQLNTEAFF. As DNA, the CDR3 is TGTGCCAGCAGTGGCGGACAGCTGAACACTGAAGCTTTCTTT.

J is TRBJ2-2 and V is TRBV30, with 7 positions matching TRBD1. The CDR3 contains 16 residues. V trimming: 0 bases; J trimming: 2 bases; junction bases outside the gene matches: 6. Germline values: CDR1 GTSNPN, CDR2 SVGIG (reference sequence). CDR3 loop: CAWSVPRQGNTGELFF. The CDR3 DNA reads TGTGCCTGGAGTGTACCAAGACAGGGAAACACCGGGGAGCTGTTTTTT.

The chain couples TRBV7-9 to TRBJ1-2; D possibly corresponds to TRBD1 (6 bases). Germline lookup yields CDR1 SEHNR and CDR2 FQNEAQ (reference sequence). The ends were cut back, 8 bases at V and 4 bases at J, with 14 bases in the middle. The CDR3 sequence is 13 residues long. This chain's CDR3 is CASDGQSGYGYTF. The CDR3 region has the DNA TGTGCCAGCGACGGACAGTCTGGCTATGGCTACACCTTC.

This sequence joins TRBV11-3 and TRBJ2-7; 9 positions match TRBD2. The junction had 4 bases not matched to a gene; V was cut back by 1 base and J by 6 bases. CDR1 is SGHNT, CDR2 YENEEA, per germline. The CDR3 is 14 amino acids. CDR3 in DNA: TGTGCCAGCAGCTTAGCTCCTAGCGGGGTCGAGCAGTACTTC. This sequence encodes CASSLAPSGVEQYF. Full variable domain (missing parts from reference TRBV11-3 and TRBJ2-7): EAGVVQSPRYKIIEKKQPVAFWCNPISGHNTLYWYLQNLGQGPELLIRYENEEAVDDSQLPKDRFSAERLKGVDSTLKIQPAELGDSAVYLCASSLAPSGVEQYFGPGTRLTVT.